The 25 T cell receptor beta chains below were found in one sample sequenced in a study of graft-versus-host responses after intestinal transplantation. Their antigens remain unidentified. Here immunoSEQ multiplex PCR was the method, and the copy in TCRdb shows in-frame clones only, minus some. The table includes roughly 30,000 clones, roughly four fifths detected once. The sequencing here drew on unstimulated CD8+ T cells sorted from spleen or lymph node cells, taken before intestinal transplant. The receptors derive from a human donor who received an intestinal transplant.

This clone was observed at least ten times. V usage is TRBV5-3 and J usage is TRBJ2-1, with D hard to call. TRBV5-3 is reported as an ORF; its role is uncertain. V dropped 8 bases and J dropped 2 bases, with 8 bases sitting between them. The CDR3 covers 12 residues. DNA of the CDR3: TGTGCCAGCCAAGAGCCCTACAATGAGCAGTTCTTC. Amino acid sequence: CASQEPYNEQFF.

The V call is TRBV5-1, the J call TRBJ2-3; 10 positions match TRBD1. The V segment lost 4 bases and the J segment 2 bases; nucleotides outside the gene matches: 10. Germline lookup yields CDR1 SGHRS and CDR2 YFSETQ. The CDR3 has 17 amino acids. CDR3 in amino acids: CASSETGGRGFTDTQYF. CDR3 coding DNA: TGCGCCAGCAGCGAGACAGGGGGCCGGGGGTTCACAGATACGCAGTATTTT.

The chain carries TRBV21-1 and TRBJ2-1; TRBD2, the table's D call, was not compared with the DNA. TRBV21-1 is marked as a pseudogene. The CDR3 covers 17 residues. The CDR3 DNA reads as TGTGCCAGCAGGACCGGGACTAGCGGGAGGGGATTCAATGAGCAGTTCTTC. Translating it yields CASRTGTSGRGFNEQFF.

The chain combines TRBV6-4 with TRBJ1-6; the D gene is possibly TRBD1 (5 bases). Trimming cost V 3 bases and J 10 bases, with 16 bases left between them. Germline V gives CDR1 MRHNA, CDR2 SNTAGT. This CDR3 is built from 15 residues. The CDR3 DNA is TGTGCCAGCAGTGAGGGGGGGGGTCTAGGCTCACCCCTCCACTTT. This gives the protein CASSEGGGLGSPLHF.

The chain has TRBV5-1 and TRBJ1-2, with 9 bases identical to TRBD1. Unmatched junction bases numbered 19, after V lost 6 bases and J lost 7 bases. The CDR3 runs to 17 residues. Germline assignment: CDR1 SGHRS and CDR2 YFSETQ. The CDR3 DNA is TGCGCCAGCACCACGCCTCAACCCGGGACAGGGTATCGTGGCTACACCTTC. Translation gives CASTTPQPGTGYRGYTF. Supplemented by reference TRBV5-1 and TRBJ1-2, the full variable domain reads KAGVTQTPRYLIKTRGQQVTLSCSPISGHRSVSWYQQTPGQGLQFLFEYFSETQRNKGNFPGRFSGRQFSNSRSEMNVSTLELGDSALYLCASTTPQPGTGYRGYTFGSGTRLTVV.

The genes are TRBV4-1 and TRBJ2-7, with 9 bases fitting TRBD1. J lost 1 base, V lost 1 base, and 8 bases had no gene match. CDR1 is MGHRA, CDR2 YSYEKL, per germline. The CDR3 totals 17 residues. The DNA of the CDR3 is TGCGCCAGCAGCCAAGTGGGACAGGGTTTAAAATCCTACGAGCAGTACTTC. It translates to CASSQVGQGLKSYEQYF.

V and J are TRBV27 and TRBJ2-7; 11 positions agree with TRBD1. CDR1 MNHEY and CDR2 SMNVEV come from the germline V gene (reference sequence). The CDR3 extends over 13 amino acids. V was pared by 5 bases and J by 4 bases, with 1 base of the junction left unmatched. Here the CDR3 DNA reads TGTGCCAGCAGTGGGGACAGGGGGTACGAGCAGTACTTC. Its translation: CASSGDRGYEQYF.

The rearrangement links TRBV15 to TRBJ2-3, with D uncertain. Between the trimmed V and J ends, which lost 6 bases and 6 bases, there was a span of 10 bases. In germline, CDR1 is LNHNV, CDR2 YYDKDF (reference sequence). This CDR3 contains 12 residues. CDR3 DNA: TGTGCCACCAGTGAGGAACCCGATACGCAGTATTTT. This sequence encodes CATSEEPDTQYF.

This clone was counted between two and nine times. J is TRBJ1-1 and V is TRBV28, with 8 bases aligning to TRBD1. Trimming at V came to 5 bases and at J to 4 bases, leaving 6 bases not matched to a gene. There are 14 residues in the CDR3. Germline V gene data show CDR1 as MDHEN and CDR2 as SYDVKM. The CDR3 protein is CASSETGEVTEAFF. The CDR3 bases are TGTGCCAGCAGTGAGACAGGGGAAGTCACTGAAGCTTTCTTT. Combining the CDR3 with reference TRBV28 and TRBJ1-1 gives the whole variable domain DVKVTQSSRYLVKRTGEKVFLECVQDMDHENMFWYRQDPGLGLRLIYFSYDVKMKEKGDIPEGYSVSREKKERFSLILESASTNQTSMYLCASSETGEVTEAFFGQGTRLTVV.

The chain carries TRBV7-3 and TRBJ2-1; D is unresolved. Germline lookup yields CDR1 SGHTA and CDR2 FQGTGA. Trimming took off 4 bases at V and 15 bases at J, with 13 bases between the two ends. CDR3 length equals 11 residues. Here the CDR3 reads CASSSSLGVFF. In DNA, the CDR3 is TGTGCCAGCAGCTCCTCTCTCGGAGTGTTCTTC.

The chain carries TRBV7-9 and TRBJ2-3; D ambiguous. V was clipped by 4 bases and J by 1 base, with 9 bases between them. Germline lookup yields CDR1 SEHNR and CDR2 FQNEAQ (reference sequence). The CDR3 covers 14 residues. The CDR3 nucleotides are TGTGCCAGCAGCTCGTTTACAGGCACAGATACGCAGTATTTT. It specifies CASSSFTGTDTQYF. Combining the CDR3 with reference TRBV7-9 and TRBJ2-3 gives the whole variable domain DTGVSQNPRHKITKRGQNVTFRCDPISEHNRLYWYRQTLGQGPEFLTYFQNEAQLEKSRLLSDRFSAERPKGSFSTLEIQRTEQGDSAMYLCASSSFTGTDTQYFGPGTRLTVL.

The rearrangement uses TRBV23-1 and TRBJ2-2, with D uncertain. TRBV23-1 is classed as an ORF, of uncertain function. V lost 4 bases and J lost 2, with 8 bases in between. This CDR3 is 14 amino acids long. The CDR3 spells CASSRRQNTGELFF. DNA of the CDR3: TGCGCCAGCAGTCGGCGACAAAACACCGGGGAGCTGTTTTTT.

This rearrangement joins TRBV14 to TRBJ2-5; 11 nucleotides align to TRBD2. Trimming took 3 bases from V and 1 from J; bases not matched to a gene: 7. Germline assignment: CDR1 SGHDN and CDR2 FVKESK. There are 17 residues in the CDR3. CDR3 in amino acids: CASSQLGGLAAQETQYF. In DNA form, the CDR3 reads TGTGCCAGCAGCCAGTTGGGGGGACTAGCGGCCCAAGAGACCCAGTACTTC.

The chain joins TRBV4-1 to TRBJ2-5; 7 nucleotides line up with TRBD2. Germline V lookup: CDR1 MGHRA, CDR2 YSYEKL. J was trimmed by 2 bases and V by 0 bases; bases with no gene match: 6. The CDR3 spans 16 residues. The DNA for the CDR3 is TGCGCCAGCAGCCAAGATGAGCTAGCGGCACAAGAGACCCAGTACTTC. Protein: CASSQDELAAQETQYF.

V gene TRBV4-1 combines with J gene TRBJ1-1; D not certain. This CDR3 region has 13 residues. Germline V lookup: CDR1 MGHRA, CDR2 YSYEKL. Trimming removed 7 bases from V and 0 bases from J, with 9 bases in between. CDR3 protein: CASTAEMNTEAFF. The CDR3 region has the DNA TGCGCCAGCACTGCAGAAATGAACACTGAAGCTTTCTTT.

This sequence joins TRBV7-8 and TRBJ2-7; D might be TRBD2 (6 bases). The CDR3 consists of 15 residues. Germline V lookup: CDR1 SGHVS, CDR2 FQNEAQ. V lost 0 bases and J lost 5, with 14 bases in between. This CDR3 reads CASSLARRGNHEQYF. CDR3 coding DNA: TGTGCCAGCAGCTTAGCGAGACGGGGGAACCACGAGCAGTACTTC. Full variable domain (rest looked up from reference TRBV7-8 and TRBJ2-7): GAGVSQSPRYKVAKRGQDVALRCDPISGHVSLFWYQQALGQGPEFLTYFQNEAQLDKSGLPSDRFFAERPEGSVSTLKIQRTQQEDSAVYLCASSLARRGNHEQYFGPGTRLTVT.

This rearrangement joins TRBV28 to TRBJ2-7; 8 bases align to TRBD1. The CDR3 is made up of 13 amino acids. The junction had 0 bases not matched to a gene; V was cut back by 2 bases and J by 3 bases. The germline V gene encodes CDR1 MDHEN and CDR2 SYDVKM. Here the CDR3 DNA reads TGTGCCAGCAGTTTAGGACAGGGCTACGAGCAGTACTTC. This sequence encodes CASSLGQGYEQYF.

V usage is TRBV5-1 and J usage is TRBJ2-3, with no clear D. Germline lookup yields CDR1 SGHRS and CDR2 YFSETQ. The CDR3 totals 13 residues. Between the trimmed V and J ends, which lost 3 bases and 2 bases, there was a span of 7 bases. The CDR3 reads CASSSPYTDTQYF. As DNA, the CDR3 is TGCGCCAGCAGCTCCCCCTACACAGATACGCAGTATTTT.

This clone was found once. This chain uses TRBV4-1 with TRBJ2-7; possibly TRBD1 for D (6 bases). Germline assignment: CDR1 MGHRA and CDR2 YSYEKL. This CDR3 has 15 residues. V was cut by 3 bases and J by 5 bases, with 17 bases left in between. The CDR3 loop reads CASSHVRQGSDEQYF. DNA of the CDR3: TGCGCCAGCAGCCATGTAAGGCAGGGGTCCGACGAGCAGTACTTC.

The rearrangement uses TRBV4-1 and TRBJ1-1; 8 positions agree with TRBD1. Looked up from germline, CDR1 is MGHRA and CDR2 is YSYEKL. CDR3 size: 16 residues. V shed 4 bases, J shed 3 bases, and the junction held 10 bases outside the gene matches. CDR3 DNA sequence: TGCGCCAGCAGCCGCGGACCGGGACAGGCGCACACTGAAGCTTTCTTT. The encoded protein is CASSRGPGQAHTEAFF.

The rearrangement uses TRBV15 and TRBJ2-7, with 9 bases that match TRBD1. After removal of 3 bases from V and 1 base from J, the junction contained 1 base not matched to a gene. The germline V gene encodes CDR1 LNHNV and CDR2 YYDKDF (reference sequence). The CDR3 length is 14 residues. The CDR3 here is CATSRDRGSYEQYF. The CDR3 DNA sequence: TGTGCCACCAGCAGGGACAGGGGATCCTACGAGCAGTACTTC. Together with reference TRBV15 and TRBJ2-7, the CDR3 gives the full variable domain: DAMVIQNPRYQVTQFGKPVTLSCSQTLNHNVMYWYQQKSSQAPKLLFHYYDKDFNNEADTPDNFQSRRPNTSFCFLDIRSPGLGDTAMYLCATSRDRGSYEQYFGPGTRLTVT.

This chain connects TRBV5-1 to TRBJ1-2; 8 nucleotides align to TRBD1. CDR1 is SGHRS and CDR2 is YFSETQ in the germline V gene. V shed 2 bases and J 4 bases; nucleotides not matched to a gene: 1. The CDR3 contains 13 residues. This CDR3 is CASSFTGGYGYTF. As DNA, the CDR3 is TGCGCCAGCAGCTTCACAGGGGGCTATGGCTACACCTTC. Filled out from reference TRBV5-1 and TRBJ1-2, the complete variable domain reads KAGVTQTPRYLIKTRGQQVTLSCSPISGHRSVSWYQQTPGQGLQFLFEYFSETQRNKGNFPGRFSGRQFSNSRSEMNVSTLELGDSALYLCASSFTGGYGYTFGSGTRLTVV.

The CDR3 protein is CASRGYGGESYEQYF. DNA of the CDR3: TGTGCCAGCAGGGGATACGGAGGGGAGTCCTACGAGCAGTACTTC. The V call is TRBV6-5, the J call TRBJ2-7, with D tentatively TRBD2 (6 bases). The germline CDR1 and CDR2 sequences are MNHEY and SVGAGI. Deletions cut 6 bases from V and 1 base from J, with 16 bases between. CDR3 length: 15 amino acids.

This clone has just a few counts. V gene TRBV7-9 combines with J gene TRBJ1-2; a possible D gene is TRBD1 (6 bases). Looked up from germline, CDR1 is SEHNR and CDR2 is FQNEAQ (reference sequence). Trimming took 5 bases from V and 8 from J, leaving 15 bases between them. The CDR3 covers 13 residues. This CDR3 reads CASSLAGARGYTF. For the CDR3, the DNA is TGTGCCAGCAGCCTCGCAGGGGCGCGGGGCTACACCTTC.

The chain carries TRBV2 and TRBJ1-1; tentative D call: TRBD1 (5 bases). The CDR3 contains 11 residues. V lost 8 bases to trimming and J lost 11 bases, with 15 bases between them. Germline V CDR1 and CDR2: SNHLY, FYNNEI. CDR3 nucleotides: TGTGCCAGCCCTGCAGGGATGGAGGCTTTCTTT. Encoded protein: CASPAGMEAFF.